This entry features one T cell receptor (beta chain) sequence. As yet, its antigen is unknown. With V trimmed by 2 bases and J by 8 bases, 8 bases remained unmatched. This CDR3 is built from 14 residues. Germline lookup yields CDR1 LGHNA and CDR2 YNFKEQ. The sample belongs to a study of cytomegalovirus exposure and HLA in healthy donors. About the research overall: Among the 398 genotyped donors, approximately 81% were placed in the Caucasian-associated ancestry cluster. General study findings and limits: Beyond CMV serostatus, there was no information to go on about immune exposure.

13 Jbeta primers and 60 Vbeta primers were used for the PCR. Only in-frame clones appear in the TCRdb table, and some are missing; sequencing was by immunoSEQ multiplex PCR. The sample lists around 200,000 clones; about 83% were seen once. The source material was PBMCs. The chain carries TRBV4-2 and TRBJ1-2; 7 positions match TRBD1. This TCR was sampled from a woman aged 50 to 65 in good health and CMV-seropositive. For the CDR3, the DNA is TGTGCCAGCAGCCAACCTGACAGGGCGGCGGGCTACACCTTC. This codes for CASSQPDRAAGYTF.